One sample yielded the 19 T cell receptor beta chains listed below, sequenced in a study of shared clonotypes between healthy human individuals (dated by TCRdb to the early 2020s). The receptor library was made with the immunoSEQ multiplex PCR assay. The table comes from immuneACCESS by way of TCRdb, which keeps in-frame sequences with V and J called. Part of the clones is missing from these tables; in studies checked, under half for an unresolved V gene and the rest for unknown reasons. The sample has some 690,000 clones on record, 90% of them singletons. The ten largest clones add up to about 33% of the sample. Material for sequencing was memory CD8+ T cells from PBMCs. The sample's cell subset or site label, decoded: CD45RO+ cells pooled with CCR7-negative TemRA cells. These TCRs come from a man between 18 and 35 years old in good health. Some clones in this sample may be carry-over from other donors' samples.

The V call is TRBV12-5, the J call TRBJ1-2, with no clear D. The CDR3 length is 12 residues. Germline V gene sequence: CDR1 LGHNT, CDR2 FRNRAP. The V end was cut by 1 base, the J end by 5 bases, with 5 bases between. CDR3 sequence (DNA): TGTGCTAGTGGTTTGGACGGGTATGGCTACACCTTC. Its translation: CASGLDGYGYTF.

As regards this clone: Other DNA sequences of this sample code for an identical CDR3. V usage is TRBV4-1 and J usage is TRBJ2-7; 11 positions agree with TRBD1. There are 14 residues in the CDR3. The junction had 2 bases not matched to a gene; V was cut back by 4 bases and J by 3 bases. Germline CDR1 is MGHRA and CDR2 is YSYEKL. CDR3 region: CASSPGQGGYEQYF. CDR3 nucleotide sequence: TGCGCCAGCAGCCCGGGACAGGGGGGCTACGAGCAGTACTTC.

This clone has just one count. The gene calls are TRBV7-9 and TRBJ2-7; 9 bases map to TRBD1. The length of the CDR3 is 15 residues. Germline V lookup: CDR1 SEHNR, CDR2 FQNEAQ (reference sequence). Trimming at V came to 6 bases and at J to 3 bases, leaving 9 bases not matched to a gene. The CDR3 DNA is TGTGCCAGCAGGGGCGACAGGGGGATTAGCTACGAGCAGTACTTC. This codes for CASRGDRGISYEQYF. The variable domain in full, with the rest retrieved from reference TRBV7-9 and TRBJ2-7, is DTGVSQNPRHKITKRGQNVTFRCDPISEHNRLYWYRQTLGQGPEFLTYFQNEAQLEKSRLLSDRFSAERPKGSFSTLEIQRTEQGDSAMYLCASRGDRGISYEQYFGPGTRLTVT.

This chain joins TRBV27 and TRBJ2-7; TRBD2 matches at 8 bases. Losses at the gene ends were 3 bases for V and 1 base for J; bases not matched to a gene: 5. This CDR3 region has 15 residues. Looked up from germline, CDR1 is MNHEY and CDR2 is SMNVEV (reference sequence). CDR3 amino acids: CASSFGGALSYEQYF. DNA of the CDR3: TGTGCCAGCAGTTTCGGGGGGGCCCTTTCCTACGAGCAGTACTTC.

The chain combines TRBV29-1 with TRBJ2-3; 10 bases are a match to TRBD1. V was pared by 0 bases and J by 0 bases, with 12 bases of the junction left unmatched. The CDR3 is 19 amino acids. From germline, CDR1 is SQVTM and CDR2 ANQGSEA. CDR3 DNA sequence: TGCAGCGTTGAAGACCCCGGGACAGGGGACCTCGTTAGCACAGATACGCAGTATTTT. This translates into CSVEDPGTGDLVSTDTQYF.

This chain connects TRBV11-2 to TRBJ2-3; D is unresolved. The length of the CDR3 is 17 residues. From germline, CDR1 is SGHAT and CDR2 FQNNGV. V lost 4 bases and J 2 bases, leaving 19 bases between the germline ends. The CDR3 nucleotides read TGTGCCAGCAGCTCCCGTGACCGTGGGTCCTTCACAGATACGCAGTATTTT. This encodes CASSSRDRGSFTDTQYF.

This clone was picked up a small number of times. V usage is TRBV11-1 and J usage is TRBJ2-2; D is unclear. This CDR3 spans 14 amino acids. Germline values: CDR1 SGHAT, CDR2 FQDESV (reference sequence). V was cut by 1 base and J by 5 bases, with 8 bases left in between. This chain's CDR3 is CASSLVGATGELFF. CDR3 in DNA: TGTGCCAGCAGCTTAGTGGGTGCTACCGGGGAGCTGTTTTTT.

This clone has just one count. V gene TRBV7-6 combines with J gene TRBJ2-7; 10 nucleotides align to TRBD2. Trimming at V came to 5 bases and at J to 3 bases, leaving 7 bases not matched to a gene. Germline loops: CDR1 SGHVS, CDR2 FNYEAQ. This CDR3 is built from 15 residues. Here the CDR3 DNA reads TGTGCCAGCAGCCCGGGGACTAGCGAGTTCTACGAGCAGTACTTC. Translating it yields CASSPGTSEFYEQYF.

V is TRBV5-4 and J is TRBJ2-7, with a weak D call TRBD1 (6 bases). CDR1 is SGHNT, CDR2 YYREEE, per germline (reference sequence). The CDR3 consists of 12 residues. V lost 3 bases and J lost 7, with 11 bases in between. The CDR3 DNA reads TGTGCCAGCAGCTGGGTACAGGGAGAGCAGTACTTC. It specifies CASSWVQGEQYF.

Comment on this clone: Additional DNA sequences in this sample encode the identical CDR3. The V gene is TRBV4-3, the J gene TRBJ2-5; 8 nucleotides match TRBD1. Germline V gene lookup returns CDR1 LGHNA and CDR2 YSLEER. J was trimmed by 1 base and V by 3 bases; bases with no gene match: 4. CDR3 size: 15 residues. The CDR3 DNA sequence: TGCGCCAGCAGCCAGGGGACAGGACCCCAAGAGACCCAGTACTTC. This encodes CASSQGTGPQETQYF.

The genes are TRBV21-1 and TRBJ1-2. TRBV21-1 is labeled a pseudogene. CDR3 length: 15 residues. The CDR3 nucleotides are TGTGCCAGCAGCAAAAGGACCCCCGGGAGCTATGGCTACACCTTC. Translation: CASSKRTPGSYGYTF.

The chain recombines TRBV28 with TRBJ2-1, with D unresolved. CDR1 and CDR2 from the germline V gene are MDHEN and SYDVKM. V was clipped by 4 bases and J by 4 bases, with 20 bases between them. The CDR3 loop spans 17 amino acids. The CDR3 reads CASSSQLLGNEYNEQFF. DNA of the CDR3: TGTGCCAGCAGTTCCCAACTCCTAGGGAATGAATACAATGAGCAGTTCTTC.

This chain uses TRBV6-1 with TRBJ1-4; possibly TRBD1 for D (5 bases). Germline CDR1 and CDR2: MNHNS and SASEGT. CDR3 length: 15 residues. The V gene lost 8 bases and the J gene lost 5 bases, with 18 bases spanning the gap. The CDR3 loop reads CASFERWDGNEKLFF. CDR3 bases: TGTGCCAGCTTCGAACGCTGGGACGGGAATGAAAAACTGTTTTTT.

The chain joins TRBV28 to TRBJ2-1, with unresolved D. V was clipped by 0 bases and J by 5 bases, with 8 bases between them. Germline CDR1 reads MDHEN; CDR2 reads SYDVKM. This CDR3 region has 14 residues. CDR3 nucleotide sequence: TGTGCCAGCAGTTTATGGCAGGCTAACAATGAGCAGTTCTTC. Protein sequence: CASSLWQANNEQFF.

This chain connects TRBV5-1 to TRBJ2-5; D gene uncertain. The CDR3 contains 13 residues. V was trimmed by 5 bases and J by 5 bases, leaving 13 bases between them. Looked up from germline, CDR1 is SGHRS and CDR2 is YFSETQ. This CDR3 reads CASSRYHRETQYF. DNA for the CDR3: TGCGCCAGCAGTCGGTATCATCGGGAGACCCAGTACTTC.

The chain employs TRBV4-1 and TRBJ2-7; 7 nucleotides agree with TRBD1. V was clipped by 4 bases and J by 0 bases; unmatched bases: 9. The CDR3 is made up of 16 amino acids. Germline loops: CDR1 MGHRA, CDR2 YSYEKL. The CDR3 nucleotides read TGCGCCAGCAGCCCCGCCGGGACAGAGCGCTCCTACGAGCAGTACTTC. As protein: CASSPAGTERSYEQYF.

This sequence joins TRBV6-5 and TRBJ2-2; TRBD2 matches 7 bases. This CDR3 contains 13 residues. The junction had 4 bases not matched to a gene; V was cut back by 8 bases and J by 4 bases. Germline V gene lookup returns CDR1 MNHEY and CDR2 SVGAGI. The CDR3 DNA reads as TGTGCCAGCGGGCCGGGAGGCACCGGGGAGCTGTTTTTT. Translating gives CASGPGGTGELFF.

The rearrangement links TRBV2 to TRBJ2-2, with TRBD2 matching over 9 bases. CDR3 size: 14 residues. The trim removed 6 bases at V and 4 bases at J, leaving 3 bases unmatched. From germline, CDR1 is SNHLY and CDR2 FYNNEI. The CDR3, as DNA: TGTGCCAGCAGAAGTAGCGGGAGCACCGGGGAGCTGTTTTTT. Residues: CASRSSGSTGELFF.

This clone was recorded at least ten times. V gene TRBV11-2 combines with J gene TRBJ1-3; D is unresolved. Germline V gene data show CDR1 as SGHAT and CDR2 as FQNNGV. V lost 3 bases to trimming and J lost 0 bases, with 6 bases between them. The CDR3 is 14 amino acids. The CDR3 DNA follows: TGTGCCAGCAGCTTCGGGGACTCTGGAAACACCATATATTTT. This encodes CASSFGDSGNTIYF.